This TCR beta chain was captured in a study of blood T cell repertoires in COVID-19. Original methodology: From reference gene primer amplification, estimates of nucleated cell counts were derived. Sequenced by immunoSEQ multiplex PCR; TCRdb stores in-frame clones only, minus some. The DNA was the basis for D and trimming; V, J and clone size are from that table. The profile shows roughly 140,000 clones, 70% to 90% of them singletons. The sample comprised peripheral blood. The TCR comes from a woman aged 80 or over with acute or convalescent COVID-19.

CDR3 loop: CASSGGELRLYEQYF. For the CDR3, the DNA is TGTGCCAGCAGTGGAGGGGAGTTAAGGTTGTACGAGCAGTACTTC. This sequence joins TRBV6-2 or TRBV6-3 and TRBJ2-7, with a weak D call TRBD2 (6 bases). The CDR3 covers 15 residues. The germline V gene has CDR1 MNHEY and CDR2 SVGEGT. V gave up 5 bases and J gave up 4 bases, with 18 bases separating them.